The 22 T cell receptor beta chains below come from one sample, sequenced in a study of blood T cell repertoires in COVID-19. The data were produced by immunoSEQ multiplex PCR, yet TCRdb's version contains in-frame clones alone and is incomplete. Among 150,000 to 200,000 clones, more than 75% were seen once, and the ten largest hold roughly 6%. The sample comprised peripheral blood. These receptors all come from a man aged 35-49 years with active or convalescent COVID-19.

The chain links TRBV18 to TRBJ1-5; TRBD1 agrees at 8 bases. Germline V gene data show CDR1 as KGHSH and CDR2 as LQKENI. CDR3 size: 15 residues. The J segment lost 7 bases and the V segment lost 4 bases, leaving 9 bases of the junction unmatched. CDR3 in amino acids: CASSQLGTGMQPQHF. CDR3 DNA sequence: TGTGCCAGCTCACAGTTGGGGACAGGAATGCAGCCCCAGCATTTT.

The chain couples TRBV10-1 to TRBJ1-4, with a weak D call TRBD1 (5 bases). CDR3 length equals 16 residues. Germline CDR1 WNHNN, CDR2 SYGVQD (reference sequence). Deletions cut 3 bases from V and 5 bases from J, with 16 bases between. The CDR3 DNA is TGCGCCAGCAGTGACGTGGCGGGACCGAGAAATGAAAAACTGTTTTTT. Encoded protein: CASSDVAGPRNEKLFF.

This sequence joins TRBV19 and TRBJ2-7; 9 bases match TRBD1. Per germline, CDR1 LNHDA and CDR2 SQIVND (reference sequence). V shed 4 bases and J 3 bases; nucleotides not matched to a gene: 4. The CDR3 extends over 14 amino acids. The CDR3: CASSTGTGNYEQYF. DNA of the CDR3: TGTGCCAGTAGTACCGGGACAGGGAACTACGAGCAGTACTTC.

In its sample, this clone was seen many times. CDR3 nucleotides: TGTGCCAGCAGCCGGGGACAGGGCGGTGCGTACGAGCAGTACTTC. Amino acids: CASSRGQGGAYEQYF. The chain joins TRBV4-2 to TRBJ2-7; TRBD1 matches 9 bases. The trim removed 4 bases at V and 4 bases at J, leaving 8 bases unmatched. This CDR3 region has 15 residues. CDR1 LGHNA and CDR2 YNFKEQ come from the germline V gene.

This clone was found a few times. CDR3 nucleotides: TGTGCCAGCAGTTTGAGCCTCGAGCTGTACAATGAGCAGTTCTTC. Translation gives CASSLSLELYNEQFF. The chain is built from TRBV27 and TRBJ2-1; D not resolved. The CDR3 is made up of 15 amino acids. The V end lost 3 bases, the J end lost 4 bases, and 13 bases lay between the germline ends. Per germline, CDR1 MNHEY and CDR2 SMNVEV (reference sequence).

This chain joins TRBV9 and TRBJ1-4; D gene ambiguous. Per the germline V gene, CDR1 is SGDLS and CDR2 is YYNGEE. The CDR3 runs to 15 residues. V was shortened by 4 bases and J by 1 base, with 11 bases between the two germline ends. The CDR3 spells CASSPRGVTNEKLFF. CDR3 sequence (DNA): TGTGCCAGCAGCCCCCGCGGGGTAACTAATGAAAAACTGTTTTTT.

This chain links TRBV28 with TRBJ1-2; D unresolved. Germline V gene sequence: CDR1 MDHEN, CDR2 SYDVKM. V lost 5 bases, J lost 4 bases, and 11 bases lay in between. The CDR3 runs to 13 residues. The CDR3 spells CASSPGSGYGYTF. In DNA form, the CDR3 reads TGTGCCAGCAGTCCGGGGAGCGGCTATGGCTACACCTTC.

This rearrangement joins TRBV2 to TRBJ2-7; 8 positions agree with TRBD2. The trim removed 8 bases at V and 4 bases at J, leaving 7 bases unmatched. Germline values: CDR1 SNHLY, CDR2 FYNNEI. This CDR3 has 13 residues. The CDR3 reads CASGGREAYEQYF. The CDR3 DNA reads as TGTGCCAGCGGGGGGCGGGAGGCGTACGAGCAGTACTTC.

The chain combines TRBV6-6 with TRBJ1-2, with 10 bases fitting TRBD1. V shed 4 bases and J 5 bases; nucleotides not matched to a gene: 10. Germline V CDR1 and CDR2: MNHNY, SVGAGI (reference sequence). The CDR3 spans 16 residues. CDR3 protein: CASSFRQGALGYGYTF. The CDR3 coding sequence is TGTGCCAGCAGTTTCCGACAGGGGGCCCTGGGTTATGGCTACACCTTC.

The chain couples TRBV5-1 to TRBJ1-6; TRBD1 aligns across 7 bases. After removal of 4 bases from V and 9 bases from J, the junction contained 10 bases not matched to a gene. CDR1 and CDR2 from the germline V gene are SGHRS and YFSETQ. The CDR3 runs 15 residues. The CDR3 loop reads CASSTDRSFTSPLHF. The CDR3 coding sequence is TGCGCCAGCAGCACGGACAGGTCTTTCACTTCACCCCTCCACTTT.

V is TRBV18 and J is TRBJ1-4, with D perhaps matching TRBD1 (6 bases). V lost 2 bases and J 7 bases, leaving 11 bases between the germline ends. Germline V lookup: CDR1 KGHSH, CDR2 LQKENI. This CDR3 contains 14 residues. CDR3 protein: CASSPFRGSEKLFF. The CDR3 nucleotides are TGTGCCAGCTCACCATTCAGGGGAAGTGAAAAACTGTTTTTT.

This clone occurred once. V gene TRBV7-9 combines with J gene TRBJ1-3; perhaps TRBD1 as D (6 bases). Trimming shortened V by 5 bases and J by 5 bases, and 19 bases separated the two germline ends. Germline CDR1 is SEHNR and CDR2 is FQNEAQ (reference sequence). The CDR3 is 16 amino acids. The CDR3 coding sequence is TGTGCCAGCAGCCCCCAGGGGACAAGTCCCCGAAACACCATATATTTT. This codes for CASSPQGTSPRNTIYF.

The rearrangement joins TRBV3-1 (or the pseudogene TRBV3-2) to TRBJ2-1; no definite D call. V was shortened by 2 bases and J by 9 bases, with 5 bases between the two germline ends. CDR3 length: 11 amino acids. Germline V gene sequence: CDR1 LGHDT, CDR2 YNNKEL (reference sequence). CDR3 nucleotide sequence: TGTGCCAGCAGCCAATCCGGTGAGCAGTTCTTC. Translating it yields CASSQSGEQFF.

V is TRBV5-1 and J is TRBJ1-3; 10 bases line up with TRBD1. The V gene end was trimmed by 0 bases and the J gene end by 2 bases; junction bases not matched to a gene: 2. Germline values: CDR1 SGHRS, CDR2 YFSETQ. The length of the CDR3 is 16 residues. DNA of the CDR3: TGCGCCAGCAGCTTGGAAGGACAGGGGGCTGGAAACACCATATATTTT. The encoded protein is CASSLEGQGAGNTIYF. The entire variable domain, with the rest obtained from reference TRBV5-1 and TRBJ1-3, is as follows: KAGVTQTPRYLIKTRGQQVTLSCSPISGHRSVSWYQQTPGQGLQFLFEYFSETQRNKGNFPGRFSGRQFSNSRSEMNVSTLELGDSALYLCASSLEGQGAGNTIYFGEGSWLTVV.

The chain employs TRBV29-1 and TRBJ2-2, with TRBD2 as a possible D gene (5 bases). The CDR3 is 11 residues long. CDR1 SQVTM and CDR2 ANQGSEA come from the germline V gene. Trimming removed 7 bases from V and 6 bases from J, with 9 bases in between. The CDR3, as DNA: TGCAGCGCCGGGAATGCCGGGGAGCTGTTTTTT. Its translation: CSAGNAGELFF.

The CDR3 is CASSPPTGPAGELFF. The CDR3 DNA sequence: TGTGCCAGCTCACCGCCGACAGGGCCGGCCGGGGAGCTGTTTTTT. The chain is built from TRBV18 and TRBJ2-2, with TRBD1 identical over 7 bases. The CDR3 contains 15 residues. Germline values: CDR1 KGHSH, CDR2 LQKENI. The V and J ends lost 3 bases and 6 bases, in that order; junction bases with no gene match: 7.

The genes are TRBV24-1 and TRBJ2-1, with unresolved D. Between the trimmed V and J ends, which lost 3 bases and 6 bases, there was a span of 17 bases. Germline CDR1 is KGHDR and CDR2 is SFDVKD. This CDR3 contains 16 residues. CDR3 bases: TGTGCCACCAGTGATGAACACGCGTCAGCAGGCAATGAGCAGTTCTTC. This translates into CATSDEHASAGNEQFF.

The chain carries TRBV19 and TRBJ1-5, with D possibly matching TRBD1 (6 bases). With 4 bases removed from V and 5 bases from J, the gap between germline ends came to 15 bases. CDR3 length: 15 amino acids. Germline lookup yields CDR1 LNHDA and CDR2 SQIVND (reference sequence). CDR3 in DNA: TGTGCCAGTAGTACTGGACAGCCCCATTATCAGCCCCAGCATTTT. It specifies CASSTGQPHYQPQHF.

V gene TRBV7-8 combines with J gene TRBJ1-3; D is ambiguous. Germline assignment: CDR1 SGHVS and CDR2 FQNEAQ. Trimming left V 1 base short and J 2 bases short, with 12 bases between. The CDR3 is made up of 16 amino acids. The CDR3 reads CASSLVAYLTGNTIYF. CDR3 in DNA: TGTGCCAGCAGCTTAGTTGCGTACTTGACTGGAAACACCATATATTTT.

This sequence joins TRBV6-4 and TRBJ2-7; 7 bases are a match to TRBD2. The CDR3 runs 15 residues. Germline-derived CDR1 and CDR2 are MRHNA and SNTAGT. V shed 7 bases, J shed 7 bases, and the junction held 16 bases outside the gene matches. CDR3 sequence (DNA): TGTGCCAGCACGCGTAGTCGTCCCTCGGGGGGAGAGCAGTACTTC. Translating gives CASTRSRPSGGEQYF.

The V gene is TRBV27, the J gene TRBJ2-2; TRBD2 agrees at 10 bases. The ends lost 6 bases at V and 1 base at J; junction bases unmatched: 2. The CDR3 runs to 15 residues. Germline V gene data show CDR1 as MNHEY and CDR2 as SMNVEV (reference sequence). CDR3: CASSWTSGNTGELFF. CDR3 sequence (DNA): TGTGCCAGCAGCTGGACTAGCGGGAACACCGGGGAGCTGTTTTTT.

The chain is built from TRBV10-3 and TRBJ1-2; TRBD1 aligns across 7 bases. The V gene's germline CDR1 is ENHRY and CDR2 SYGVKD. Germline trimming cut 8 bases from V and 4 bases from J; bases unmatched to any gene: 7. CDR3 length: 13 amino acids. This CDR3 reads CAISAGGTYGYTF. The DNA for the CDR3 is TGTGCCATCTCAGCAGGGGGAACCTATGGCTACACCTTC.